The 28 T cell receptor beta chains below come from one sample, sequenced in a study of cytomegalovirus exposure and HLA in healthy donors. The study ran its PCR with 60 Vbeta and 13 Jbeta primers. TCRdb's copy holds only in-frame clones and misses some; the assay was immunoSEQ multiplex PCR. The data show about 100,000 clones, about 80% seen once. Sequencing was performed on PBMCs. Source of these receptors: a woman aged 60 to 75 in good health and CMV-seronegative.

The chain uses TRBV7-9 and TRBJ2-5, with D perhaps matching TRBD2 (7 bases). V was clipped by 8 bases and J by 4 bases, with 14 bases between them. CDR3 length: 13 amino acids. Germline V gene sequence: CDR1 SEHNR, CDR2 FQNEAQ (reference sequence). CDR3 sequence reads: CASDGGHRETQYF. The CDR3, as DNA: TGTGCCAGCGACGGGGGGCATAGAGAGACCCAGTACTTC.

This clone showed up just once. The chain couples TRBV5-1 to TRBJ2-1; 8 bases agree with TRBD2. The V and J ends lost 0 bases and 4 bases, in that order; junction bases with no gene match: 3. Germline assignment: CDR1 SGHRS and CDR2 YFSETQ. The CDR3 is 15 amino acids. The CDR3 bases are TGCGCCAGCAGCTTGGGAGCGGGAGTTTACAATGAGCAGTTCTTC. It yields the protein CASSLGAGVYNEQFF.

The rearrangement joins TRBV5-6 to TRBJ2-5; 11 nucleotides line up with TRBD2. V dropped 2 bases and J dropped 5; count of bases not matched to a gene: 8. Per the germline V gene, CDR1 is SGHDT and CDR2 is YYEEEE. This CDR3 has 16 residues. The CDR3 DNA reads as TGTGCCAGCAGCTTAGCCGGGACTAGCGGTTGGGAGACCCAGTACTTC. Translation: CASSLAGTSGWETQYF.

This clone has a handful of counts. CDR3 coding DNA: TGTGCCAGCAGGGTCGGGACTAGTAATGAGCAGTTCTTC. Translated, it gives CASRVGTSNEQFF. The rearrangement uses TRBV6-1 and TRBJ2-1; 8 positions agree with TRBD2. Unmatched junction bases numbered 5, after V lost 6 bases and J lost 7 bases. The CDR3 sequence is 13 residues long. Germline V gene data show CDR1 as MNHNS and CDR2 as SASEGT.

This clone turned up a few times. Here the CDR3 DNA reads TGTGCCAGCAGTGTCTTCCGAGAGGAAGCTTTCTTT. Translating it yields CASSVFREEAFF. The rearrangement links TRBV2 to TRBJ1-1; D is unclear. The V end was cut by 4 bases, the J end by 8 bases, with 11 bases between. CDR3 length equals 12 residues. Per germline, CDR1 SNHLY and CDR2 FYNNEI.

This clone was seen a few times. The chain recombines TRBV6-1 with TRBJ2-7; 7 positions match TRBD1. Germline CDR1 is MNHNS and CDR2 is SASEGT. The CDR3 loop spans 13 amino acids. V shed 6 bases, J shed 2 bases, and the junction held 4 bases outside the gene matches. CDR3 coding DNA: TGTGCCAGCAGCCAGGGACAGACCTACGAGCAGTACTTC. Amino acid sequence: CASSQGQTYEQYF.

The CDR3: CASTTGGGQPQHF. The CDR3 DNA follows: TGTGCCAGCACAACAGGGGGTGGACAGCCCCAGCATTTT. The chain recombines TRBV21-1 with TRBJ1-5; the D segment call TRBD1 is taken from the table without a DNA check. TRBV21-1 is described as a pseudogene. The CDR3 is made up of 13 amino acids.

The chain employs TRBV7-9 and TRBJ1-5; 7 positions agree with TRBD1. In germline, CDR1 is SEHNR, CDR2 FQNEAQ (reference sequence). Losses at the gene ends were 5 bases for V and 2 bases for J; bases not matched to a gene: 3. CDR3 size: 14 residues. CDR3 nucleotide sequence: TGTGCCAGCAGCCCAACAGGGGGCAATCAGCCCCAGCATTTT. It translates to CASSPTGGNQPQHF. The full variable domain, in which reference TRBV7-9 and TRBJ1-5 provide the parts outside the CDR3, is DTGVSQNPRHKITKRGQNVTFRCDPISEHNRLYWYRQTLGQGPEFLTYFQNEAQLEKSRLLSDRFSAERPKGSFSTLEIQRTEQGDSAMYLCASSPTGGNQPQHFGDGTRLSIL.

The chain combines TRBV4-3 with TRBJ1-4, with 7 nucleotides matching TRBD1. The CDR3 is 15 amino acids. Germline V lookup: CDR1 LGHNA, CDR2 YSLEER. V trimming: 4 bases; J trimming: 4 bases; junction bases outside the gene matches: 6. DNA of the CDR3: TGCGCCAGCAGCCCGCACGGGACAGATAATGAAAAACTGTTTTTT. Protein: CASSPHGTDNEKLFF.

The V and J genes are TRBV30 and TRBJ2-1; 10 bases line up with TRBD2. Germline V CDR1 and CDR2: GTSNPN, SVGIG (reference sequence). V shed 3 bases and J 8 bases; nucleotides not matched to a gene: 7. The CDR3 totals 14 residues. CDR3 in amino acids: CAWRPAGGGDEQFF. As DNA, the CDR3 is TGTGCCTGGAGGCCAGCGGGAGGGGGGGATGAGCAGTTCTTC.

This chain links TRBV7-8 with TRBJ2-7, with 7 bases aligning to TRBD1. The trim removed 3 bases at V and 0 bases at J, leaving 11 bases unmatched. CDR3 length equals 17 residues. The germline V gene has CDR1 SGHVS and CDR2 FQNEAQ. The CDR3 reads CASSFPLGAGGSYEQYF. In DNA form, the CDR3 reads TGTGCCAGCAGCTTCCCTCTGGGGGCAGGGGGCTCCTACGAGCAGTACTTC.

This rearrangement joins TRBV4-2 to TRBJ2-6, with TRBD2 matching 7 bases. Germline loops: CDR1 LGHNA, CDR2 YNFKEQ. Trimming at V came to 1 base and at J to 0 bases, leaving 6 bases not matched to a gene. The CDR3 contains 18 residues. CDR3 in amino acids: CASSQVTGGSSGANVLTF. As DNA, the CDR3 is TGTGCCAGCAGCCAAGTTACGGGGGGAAGCTCTGGGGCCAACGTCCTGACTTTC.

The table lists this clone with a few counts. This rearrangement joins TRBV6-4 to TRBJ2-7, with TRBD2 as a possible D gene (7 bases). The CDR3 spans 11 residues. Looked up from germline, CDR1 is MRHNA and CDR2 is SNTAGT. The CDR3 spells CGGGHHYEQYF. DNA for the CDR3: TGTGGGGGGGGGCACCACTACGAGCAGTACTTC.

V and J are TRBV4-3 and TRBJ1-6; D is uncertain. CDR1 is LGHNA and CDR2 is YSLEER in the germline V gene. The CDR3 has 16 amino acids. Trimming shortened V by 0 bases and J by 9 bases, and 15 bases separated the two germline ends. The CDR3 spells CASSQDRAGGSSPLHF. CDR3 bases: TGCGCCAGCAGCCAAGATAGGGCGGGAGGGAGTTCACCCCTCCACTTT.

The CDR3 is CASSQGNQPQHF. DNA for the CDR3: TGTGCCAGCAGCCAGGGGAATCAGCCCCAGCATTTT. The chain has TRBV6-5 and TRBJ1-5; tentatively, D is TRBD1 (6 bases). The germline CDR1 and CDR2 sequences are MNHEY and SVGAGI. Trimming cost V 6 bases and J 4 bases, with 7 bases left between them. The CDR3 spans 12 residues.

V is TRBV5-1 and J is TRBJ2-1; 11 nucleotides match TRBD2. Trimming removed 0 bases from V and 5 bases from J; junction bases left unmatched: 1. Germline loops: CDR1 SGHRS, CDR2 YFSETQ. The CDR3 consists of 15 residues. CDR3 DNA: TGCGCCAGCAGCTTGGAACTAGCGGGGGACAATGAGCAGTTCTTC. Protein sequence: CASSLELAGDNEQFF.

This clone showed up just a few times. The gene calls are TRBV7-9 and TRBJ1-1; TRBD1 might be the D (6 bases). Looked up from germline, CDR1 is SEHNR and CDR2 is FQNEAQ (reference sequence). V shed 3 bases and J shed 4 bases, with 9 bases lying between them. The CDR3 consists of 13 residues. In nucleotides, the CDR3 is TGTGCCAGCAGCTTGGGGGGGCTCACTGAAGCTTTCTTT. This encodes CASSLGGLTEAFF.

The chain is built from TRBV4-1 and TRBJ2-7; 9 bases fit TRBD1. V lost 0 bases and J lost 4; bases outside the gene matches: 1. This CDR3 contains 14 residues. CDR1 MGHRA and CDR2 YSYEKL come from the germline V gene. CDR3 region: CASSQEGTGYEQYF. The CDR3, as DNA: TGCGCCAGCAGCCAAGAAGGGACAGGGTACGAGCAGTACTTC.

The sample holds one count of this clone. The CDR3 reads CAWSPTGVRRSYEQYF. The CDR3 nucleotides read TGTGCCTGGAGTCCAACAGGGGTGAGACGTTCCTACGAGCAGTACTTC. V is TRBV30 and J is TRBJ2-7; 7 bases fit TRBD1. Germline CDR1 reads GTSNPN; CDR2 reads SVGIG (reference sequence). The V and J ends lost 2 bases and 1 base, in that order; junction bases with no gene match: 11. There are 16 residues in the CDR3.

The rearrangement links TRBV7-9 to TRBJ2-1; the D gene is possibly TRBD1 (5 bases). V lost 5 bases to trimming and J lost 5 bases, with 16 bases between them. Germline V gene lookup returns CDR1 SEHNR and CDR2 FQNEAQ (reference sequence). CDR3 size: 15 residues. The CDR3 DNA reads as TGTGCCAGCAGCACAAGGACAAAAGAGAACAATGAGCAGTTCTTC. It specifies CASSTRTKENNEQFF.

The V and J genes are TRBV2 and TRBJ1-2; no clear D. The V end was cut by 6 bases, the J end by 6 bases, with 20 bases between. Germline CDR1 is SNHLY and CDR2 is FYNNEI. The CDR3 is made up of 15 amino acids. In DNA, the CDR3 is TGTGCCAGCAGGAGAGGGAGGCGCAGCCTTGATGGCTACACCTTC. Translating it yields CASRRGRRSLDGYTF.

V gene TRBV4-3 combines with J gene TRBJ2-1; TRBD1 aligns across 9 bases. This CDR3 has 17 amino acids. Germline V gene sequence: CDR1 LGHNA, CDR2 YSLEER. The J segment lost 9 bases and the V segment lost 3 bases, leaving 15 bases of the junction unmatched. The CDR3 DNA reads TGCGCCAGCAGCCAGGAGGCCTCCGGACAGGGGAATGTTGAGCAGTTCTTC. This translates into CASSQEASGQGNVEQFF.

The J gene is TRBJ2-7, the V gene TRBV11-1, with TRBD2 matching over 8 bases. There are 17 residues in the CDR3. Germline V gene sequence: CDR1 SGHAT, CDR2 FQDESV (reference sequence). V lost 0 bases to trimming and J lost 4 bases; unmatched junction nucleotides: 11. CDR3 in amino acids: CASSLAGTRPVLYEQYF. The CDR3 DNA follows: TGTGCCAGCAGCTTAGCGGGGACTAGGCCGGTCCTTTACGAGCAGTACTTC. The variable domain in full, completed from reference TRBV11-1 and TRBJ2-7, reads EAEVAQSPRYKITEKSQAVAFWCDPISGHATLYWYRQILGQGPELLVQFQDESVVDDSQLPKDRFSAERLKGVDSTLKIQPAELGDSAMYLCASSLAGTRPVLYEQYFGPGTRLTVT.

The rearrangement uses TRBV6-5 and TRBJ2-7, with TRBD2 as a possible D gene (5 bases). V shed 2 bases and J shed 2 bases, with 10 bases lying between them. Per germline, CDR1 MNHEY and CDR2 SVGAGI. The CDR3 runs 14 residues. CDR3 DNA sequence: TGTGCCAGCAGTTACGGGCGGGTTACCTACGAGCAGTACTTC. This encodes CASSYGRVTYEQYF.

The CDR3, as DNA: TGTGCCAGCAGCTACCTGCCTGGGGGGACTAGCGGGGGGTTGGTTGAGCAGTTCTTC. Translated: CASSYLPGGTSGGLVEQFF. The J gene is TRBJ2-1, the V gene TRBV7-8; the match to TRBD2 covers 15 bases. Germline V gene sequence: CDR1 SGHVS, CDR2 FQNEAQ. V was pared by 4 bases and J by 9 bases, with 16 bases of the junction left unmatched. This CDR3 is 19 amino acids long.

The chain employs TRBV6-4 and TRBJ2-2; unclear D gene. The CDR3 has 12 residues. V was pared by 5 bases and J by 2 bases, with 3 bases between. CDR1 is MRHNA, CDR2 SNTAGT, per germline. The CDR3 DNA reads TGTGCCAGCAGTCAAAACACCGGGGAGCTGTTTTTT. This codes for CASSQNTGELFF.

Regarding this clone: The junction departs from the called germline gene at one end, perhaps through a read error. The V call is TRBV2, the J call TRBJ1-5; D gene ambiguous. Germline V gene lookup returns CDR1 SNHLY and CDR2 FYNNEI. This CDR3 region has 13 residues. CDR3 sequence: CASREDINQPQHF. As DNA, the CDR3 is TGTGCCAGCAGGGAAGACATCAATCAGCCCCAGCATTTT.

V and J are TRBV6-5 and TRBJ2-1; no clear D. Deletions cut 0 bases from V and 7 bases from J, with 4 bases between. CDR1 and CDR2 from the germline V gene are MNHEY and SVGAGI. The CDR3 covers 12 residues. CDR3 nucleotide sequence: TGTGCCAGCAGTTACTCTAATAATGAGCAGTTCTTC. Its translation: CASSYSNNEQFF.